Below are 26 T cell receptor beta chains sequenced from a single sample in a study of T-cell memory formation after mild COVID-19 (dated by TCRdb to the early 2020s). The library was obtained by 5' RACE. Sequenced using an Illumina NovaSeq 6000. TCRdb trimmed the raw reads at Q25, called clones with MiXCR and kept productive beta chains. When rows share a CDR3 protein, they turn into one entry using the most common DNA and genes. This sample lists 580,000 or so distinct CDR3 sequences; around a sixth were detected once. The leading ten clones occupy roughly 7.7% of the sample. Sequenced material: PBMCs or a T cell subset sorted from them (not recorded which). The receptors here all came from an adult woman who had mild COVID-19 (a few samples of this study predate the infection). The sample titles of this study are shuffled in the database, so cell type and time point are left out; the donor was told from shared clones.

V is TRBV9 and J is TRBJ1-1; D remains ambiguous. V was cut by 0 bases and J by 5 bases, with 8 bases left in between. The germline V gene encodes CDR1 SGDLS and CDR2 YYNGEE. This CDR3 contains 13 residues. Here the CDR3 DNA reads TGTGCCAGCAGCGTAGAACCGGAGACTGAAGCTTTCTTT. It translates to CASSVEPETEAFF.

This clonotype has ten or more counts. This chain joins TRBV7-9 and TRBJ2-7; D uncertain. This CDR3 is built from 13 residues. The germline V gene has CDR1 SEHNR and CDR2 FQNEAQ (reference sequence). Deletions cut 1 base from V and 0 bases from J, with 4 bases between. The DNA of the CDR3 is TGTGCCAGCAGCTTAGGATACTCCTACGAGCAGTACTTC. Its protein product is CASSLGYSYEQYF.

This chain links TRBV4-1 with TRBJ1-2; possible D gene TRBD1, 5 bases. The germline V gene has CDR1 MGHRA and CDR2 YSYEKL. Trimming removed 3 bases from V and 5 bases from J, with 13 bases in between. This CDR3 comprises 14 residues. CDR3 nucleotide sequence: TGCGCCAGCAGCCAGGCCGGGACTGATTATGGCTACACCTTC. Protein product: CASSQAGTDYGYTF.

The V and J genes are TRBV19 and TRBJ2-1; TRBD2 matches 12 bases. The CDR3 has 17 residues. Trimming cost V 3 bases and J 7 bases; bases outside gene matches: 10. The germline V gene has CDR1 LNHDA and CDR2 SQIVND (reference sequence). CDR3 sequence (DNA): TGTGCCAGTAGTATGTTTGGGAGACTAGCGGGAGAGAATGAGCAGTTCTTC. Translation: CASSMFGRLAGENEQFF. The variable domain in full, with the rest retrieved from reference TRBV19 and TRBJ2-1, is DGGITQSPKYLFRKEGQNVTLSCEQNLNHDAMYWYRQDPGQGLRLIYYSQIVNDFQKGDIAEGYSVSREKKESFPLTVTSAQKNPTAFYLCASSMFGRLAGENEQFFGPGTRLTVL.

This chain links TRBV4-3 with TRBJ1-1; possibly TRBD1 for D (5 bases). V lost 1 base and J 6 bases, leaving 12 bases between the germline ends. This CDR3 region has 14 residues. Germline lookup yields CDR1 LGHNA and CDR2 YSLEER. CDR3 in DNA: TGCGCCAGCAGCCAAGCTGGAAGGGGAGCTGAAGCTTTCTTT. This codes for CASSQAGRGAEAFF.

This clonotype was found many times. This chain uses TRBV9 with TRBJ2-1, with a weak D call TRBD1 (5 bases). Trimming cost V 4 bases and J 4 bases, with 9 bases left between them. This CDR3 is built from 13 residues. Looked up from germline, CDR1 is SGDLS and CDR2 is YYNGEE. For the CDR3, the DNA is TGTGCCAGCAGCAAAGGACATTACAATGAGCAGTTCTTC. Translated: CASSKGHYNEQFF.

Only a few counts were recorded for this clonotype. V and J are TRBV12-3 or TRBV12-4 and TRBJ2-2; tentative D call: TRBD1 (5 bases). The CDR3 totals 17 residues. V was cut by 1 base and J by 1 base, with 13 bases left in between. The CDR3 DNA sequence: TGTGCCAGCAGTTTAGGTATCAGGGAAAGGAACACCGGGGAGCTGTTTTTT. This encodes CASSLGIRERNTGELFF.

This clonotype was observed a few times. The CDR3 loop is CSAPSGRDTQYF. CDR3 in DNA: TGCAGTGCCCCAAGCGGGAGGGATACGCAGTATTTT. This sequence joins TRBV20-1 and TRBJ2-3; TRBD2 matches 9 bases. With V trimmed by 6 bases and J by 6 bases, 4 bases remained unmatched. This CDR3 is built from 12 residues. The germline CDR1 and CDR2 sequences are DFQATT and SNEGSKA (reference sequence).

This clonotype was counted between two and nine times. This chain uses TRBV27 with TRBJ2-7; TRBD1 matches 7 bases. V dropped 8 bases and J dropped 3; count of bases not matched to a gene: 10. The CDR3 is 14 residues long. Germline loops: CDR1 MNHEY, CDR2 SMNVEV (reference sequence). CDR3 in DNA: TGTGCCAGCGGGATGGAAGGGGGCGTCTACGAGCAGTACTTC. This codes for CASGMEGGVYEQYF.

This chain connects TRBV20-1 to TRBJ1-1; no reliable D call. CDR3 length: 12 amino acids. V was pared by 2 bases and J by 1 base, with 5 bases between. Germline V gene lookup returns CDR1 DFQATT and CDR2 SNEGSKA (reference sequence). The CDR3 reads CSARSPNTEAFF. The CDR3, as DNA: TGCAGTGCTAGAAGCCCGAACACTGAAGCTTTCTTT.

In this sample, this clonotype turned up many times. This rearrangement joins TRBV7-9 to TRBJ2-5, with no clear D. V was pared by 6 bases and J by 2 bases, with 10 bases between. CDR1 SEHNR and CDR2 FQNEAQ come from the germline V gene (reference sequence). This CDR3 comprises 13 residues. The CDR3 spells CASSYGRQETQYF. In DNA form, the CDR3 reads TGTGCCAGCAGTTATGGCAGGCAAGAGACCCAGTACTTC.

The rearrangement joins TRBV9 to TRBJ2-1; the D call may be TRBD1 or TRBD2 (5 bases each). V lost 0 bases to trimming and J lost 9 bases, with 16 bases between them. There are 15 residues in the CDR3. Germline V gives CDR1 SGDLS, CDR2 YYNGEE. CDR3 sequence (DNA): TGTGCCAGCAGCGTAGTGAGCGGCCAGGGCGGTGAGCAGTTCTTC. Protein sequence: CASSVVSGQGGEQFF.

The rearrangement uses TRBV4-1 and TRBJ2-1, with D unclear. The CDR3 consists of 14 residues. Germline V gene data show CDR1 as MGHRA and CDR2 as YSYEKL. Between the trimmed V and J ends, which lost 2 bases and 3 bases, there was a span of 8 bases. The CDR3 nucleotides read TGCGCCAGCAGCCAACTGCTAGACTACAATGAGCAGTTCTTC. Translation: CASSQLLDYNEQFF.

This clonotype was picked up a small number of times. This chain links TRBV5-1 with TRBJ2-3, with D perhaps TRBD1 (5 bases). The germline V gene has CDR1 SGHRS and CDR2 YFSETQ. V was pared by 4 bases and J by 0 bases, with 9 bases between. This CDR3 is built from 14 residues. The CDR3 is CASSRQRSTDTQYF. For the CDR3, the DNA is TGCGCCAGCAGCAGACAGCGTAGCACAGATACGCAGTATTTT. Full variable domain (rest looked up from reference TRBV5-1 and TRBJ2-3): KAGVTQTPRYLIKTRGQQVTLSCSPISGHRSVSWYQQTPGQGLQFLFEYFSETQRNKGNFPGRFSGRQFSNSRSEMNVSTLELGDSALYLCASSRQRSTDTQYFGPGTRLTVL.

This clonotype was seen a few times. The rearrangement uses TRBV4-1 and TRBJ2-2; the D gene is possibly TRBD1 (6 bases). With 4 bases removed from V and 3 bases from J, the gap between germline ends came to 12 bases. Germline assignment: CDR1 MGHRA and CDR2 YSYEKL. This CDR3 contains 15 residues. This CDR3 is CASSPVPGDTGELFF. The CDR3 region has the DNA TGCGCCAGCAGCCCCGTCCCAGGGGACACCGGGGAGCTGTTTTTT.

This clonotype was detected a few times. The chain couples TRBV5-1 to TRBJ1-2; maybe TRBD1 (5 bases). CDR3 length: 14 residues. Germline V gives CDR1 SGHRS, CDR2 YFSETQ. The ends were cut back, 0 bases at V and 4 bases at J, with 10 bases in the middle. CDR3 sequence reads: CASSLEGIVYGYTF. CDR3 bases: TGCGCCAGCAGCTTGGAGGGGATAGTCTATGGCTACACCTTC.

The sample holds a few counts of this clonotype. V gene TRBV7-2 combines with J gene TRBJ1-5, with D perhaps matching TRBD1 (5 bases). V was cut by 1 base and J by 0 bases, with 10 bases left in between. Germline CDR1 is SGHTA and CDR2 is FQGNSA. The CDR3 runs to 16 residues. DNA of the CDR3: TGTGCCAGCAGCTTAGAGGCAGGGTATAGCAATCAGCCCCAGCATTTT. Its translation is CASSLEAGYSNQPQHF.

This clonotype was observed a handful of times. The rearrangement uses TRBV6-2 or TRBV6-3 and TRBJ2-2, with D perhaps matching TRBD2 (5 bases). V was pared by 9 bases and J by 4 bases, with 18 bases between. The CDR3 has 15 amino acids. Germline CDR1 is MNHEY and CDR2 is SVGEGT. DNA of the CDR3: TGTGCCAGTCAAACGGGCTTACGGGGCACCGGGGAGCTGTTTTTT. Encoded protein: CASQTGLRGTGELFF.

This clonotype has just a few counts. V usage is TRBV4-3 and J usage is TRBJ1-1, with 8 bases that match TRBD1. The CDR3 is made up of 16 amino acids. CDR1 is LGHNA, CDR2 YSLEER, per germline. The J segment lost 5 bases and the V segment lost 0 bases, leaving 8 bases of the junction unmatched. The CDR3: CASSQDLEQGGTEAFF. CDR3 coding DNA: TGCGCCAGCAGCCAAGATTTGGAACAGGGGGGAACTGAAGCTTTCTTT.

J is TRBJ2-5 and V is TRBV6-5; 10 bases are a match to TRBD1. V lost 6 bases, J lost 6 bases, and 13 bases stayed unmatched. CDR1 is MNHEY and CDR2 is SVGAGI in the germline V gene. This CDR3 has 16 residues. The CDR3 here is CASSHVRDRGSKTQYF. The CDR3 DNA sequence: TGTGCCAGCAGCCATGTCCGGGACAGGGGATCAAAGACCCAGTACTTC.

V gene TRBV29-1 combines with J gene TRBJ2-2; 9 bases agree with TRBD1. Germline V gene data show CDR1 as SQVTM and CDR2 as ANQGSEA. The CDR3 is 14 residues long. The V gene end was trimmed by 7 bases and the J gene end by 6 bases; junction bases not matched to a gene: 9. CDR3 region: CSAQSQGAAGELFF. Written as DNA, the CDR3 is TGCAGCGCTCAATCACAGGGGGCCGCCGGGGAGCTGTTTTTT.

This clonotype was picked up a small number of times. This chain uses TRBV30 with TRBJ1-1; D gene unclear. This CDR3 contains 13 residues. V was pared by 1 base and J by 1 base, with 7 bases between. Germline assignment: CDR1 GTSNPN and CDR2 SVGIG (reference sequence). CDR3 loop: CAWSAQENTEAFF. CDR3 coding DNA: TGTGCCTGGAGTGCTCAGGAGAACACTGAAGCTTTCTTT.

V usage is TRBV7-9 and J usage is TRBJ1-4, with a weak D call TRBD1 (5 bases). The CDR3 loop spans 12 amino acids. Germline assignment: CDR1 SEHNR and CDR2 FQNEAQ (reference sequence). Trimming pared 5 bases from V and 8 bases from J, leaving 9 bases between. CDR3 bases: TGTGCCAGCAGCCCCCGGGGGGAAAAACTGTTTTTT. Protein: CASSPRGEKLFF.

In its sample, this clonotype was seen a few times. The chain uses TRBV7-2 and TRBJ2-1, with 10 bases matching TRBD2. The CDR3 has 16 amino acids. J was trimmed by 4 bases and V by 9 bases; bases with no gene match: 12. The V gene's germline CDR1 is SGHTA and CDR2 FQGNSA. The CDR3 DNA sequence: TGTGCCAGTTGTAGGGCTAGCGGGGGTCAATACAATGAGCAGTTCTTC. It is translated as CASCRASGGQYNEQFF.

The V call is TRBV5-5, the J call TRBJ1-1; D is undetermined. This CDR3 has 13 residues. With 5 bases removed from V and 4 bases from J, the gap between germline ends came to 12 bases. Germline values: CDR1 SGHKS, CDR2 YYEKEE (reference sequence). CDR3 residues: CASRLTRGTEAFF. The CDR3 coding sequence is TGTGCCAGCAGGCTCACAAGAGGCACTGAAGCTTTCTTT.

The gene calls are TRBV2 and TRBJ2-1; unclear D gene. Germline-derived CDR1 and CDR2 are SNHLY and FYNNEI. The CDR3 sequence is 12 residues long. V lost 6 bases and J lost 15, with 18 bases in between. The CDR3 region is CASSPMSLLAFF. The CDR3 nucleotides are TGTGCCAGCAGCCCTATGTCCCTCCTTGCGTTCTTC.